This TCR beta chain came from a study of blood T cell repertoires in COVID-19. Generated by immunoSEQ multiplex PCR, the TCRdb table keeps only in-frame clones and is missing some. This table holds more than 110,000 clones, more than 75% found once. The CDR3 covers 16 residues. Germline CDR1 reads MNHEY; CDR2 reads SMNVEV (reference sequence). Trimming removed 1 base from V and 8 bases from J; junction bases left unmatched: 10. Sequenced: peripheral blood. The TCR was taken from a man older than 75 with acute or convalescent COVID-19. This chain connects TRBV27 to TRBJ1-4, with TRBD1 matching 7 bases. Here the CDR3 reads CASSLWGSGGNEKLFF. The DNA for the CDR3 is TGTGCCAGCAGTTTATGGGGGTCAGGGGGGAACGAAAAACTGTTTTTT. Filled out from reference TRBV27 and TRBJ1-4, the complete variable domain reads EAQVTQNPRYLITVTGKKLTVTCSQNMNHEYMSWYRQDPGLGLRQIYYSMNVEVTDKGDVPEGYKVSRKEKRNFPLILESPSPNQTSLYFCASSLWGSGGNEKLFFGSGTQLSVL.